This section outlines one T cell receptor (beta chain) sequence together with its context. This sample was taken from a study of shared T cell receptors in the human thymus. The table came from immunoSEQ multiplex PCR; TCRdb's copy has only in-frame clones and leaves some out. The table records 500,000 to 750,000 clones, 85% to 90% of them present only once. The CDR3 is made up of 15 amino acids. Germline CDR1 SGHDT, CDR2 YYEEEE. Trimming removed 3 bases at V and 1 base at J, with 13 bases between. In addition, the sample was reused for a study of human thymus T cells. That source notes: Corrective cardiac operations yielded the resected thymus tissue. An apparent bias in V and J gene usage was seen in thymic and blood repertoires. Unrelated people showed highly overlapping thymic repertoires, related research reported.

V is TRBV5-6 and J is TRBJ1-2; D unresolved. The sequence was collected from a boy under three years old with a congenital heart defect. Input material: thymocytes. The CDR3: CASSSPSTLNYGYTF. DNA of the CDR3: TGTGCCAGCAGCTCCCCCTCGACACTTAACTATGGCTACACCTTC.